This note documents a single TCR beta chain sequence. Its binding antigen is unknown. No much larger clonotype is one base removed from it; base qualities were not supplied. Each collaborating institution followed its own protocols to collect whole blood in K2EDTA tubes. For TCRbeta analysis, collaborators shipped samples in one of three forms: frozen whole blood, isolated PBMCs, or DNA extracted from either of those sample types. These data come from a study of blood T cell repertoires in COVID-19 (dated by TCRdb to 2020 to 2022). The study in broad terms: Samples covering the acute and convalescent phases of COVID-19 were provided by collaborators in the United States, Italy and Spain. The prospective study material was composed of cDNA or gDNA derived from T cells, B-cell-depleted T cells, or PBMCs. The dataset comprised deeply sampled blood TCRbeta repertoires from subjects exposed to, actively infected with, or recovered from COVID-19. The repertoires were released in a freely available public database intended as a resource for research on the immune response to SARS-CoV-2. Samples were obtained from the ongoing ImmuneRACE study (first 160 participants) and from 1,200 or so subjects provided by 6 global collaborators. Sample metadata almost always included a de-identified subject ID, COVID-19 status, age in years and sex. Where available, HLA class I and class II types were taken from metadata supplied by the sample provider and were not determined by assay-based typing.

The full study reports these points: The amount of clinical and demographic metadata varied by source and participant and was provided uncurated.

Spanning cysteine to phenylalanine, the CDR3 consists of 16 amino acids. Only CDR3 DNA is held: 48 bases, read in frame from base 1. At the junction V is shortened by 4 bases and J by 2 bases; bases outside the gene matches: 4. CDR1 SEHNR and CDR2 FQNEAQ are derived from the germline V gene (reference sequence). The immunoSEQ Assay, a bias-controlled multiplex PCR, was used to amplify TCRbeta CDR3 regions from genomic DNA. Regarding the original processing steps: Within the assay, amplification of reference gene primers was used to estimate how many nucleated cells each sample contained. To quantify the absolute abundance of each unique TCRbeta CDR3 rearrangement, sequence reads were collapsed and filtered. For each sample, productive Simpson clonality was calculated as the square root of Simpson's diversity index across productive rearrangements. TCRdb stores this immuneACCESS table with in-frame sequences only. Part of the clones is absent; in the studies checked, under half of the shortfall reflects unresolved V genes, and no reason is known for the rest. V and J calls and clone size are given by that table; D and trimming were obtained from the DNA. In all, the sample holds around 190,000 clones, and more than 70% of those were seen once. About 4.2% of the sample is in the top ten clones.

Specimen: peripheral blood. The receptor was isolated from a human donor in a cohort sampled during active COVID-19. Rearrangement joined TRBV7-9 to TRBJ1-4; TRBD1 agrees with 10 junctional bases. The DNA is TGTGCCAGCAGCTCCGGGACAGGGGTTACTAATGAAAAACTGTTTTTT. Its coded protein is CASSSGTGVTNEKLFF.